This T cell receptor (beta chain) was sequenced for a study of a mutant IDH1 vaccine in newly diagnosed glioma. The overall study: Following radiotherapy alone, or alongside temozolomide cycles, vaccination was started after an interval of 4-6 weeks. Earlier care involved radiotherapy, temozolomide, or both, and the majority received both.

Time point in this sample: week 35, safety follow-up. In the vaccine, a single dose held 300 ug of the mutant IDH1 20-mer peptide, along with topical imiquimod. Patients, over weeks 1, 3, 5, 7, 11, 15, 19 and 23, received a total of eight vaccinations. The CDR3 totals 13 residues. Per the germline V gene, CDR1 is SGHTA and CDR2 is FQGNSA. V was cut by 5 bases and J by 4 bases, with 11 bases left in between. A word on this clone: Its antigen is still unknown.

This table comes from immunoSEQ multiplex PCR, and its TCRdb copy is limited to in-frame clones, with some not included. The data show around 29,000 clones, with about 76% seen just once and about 7.6% held by the top ten. V gene TRBV7-2 combines with J gene TRBJ2-5; maybe TRBD1 (5 bases). The material was PBMCs, obtained from a glioma patient whose treatment included an IDH1 peptide vaccine. The TCR sequence derives from a man over 45 with glioma. In DNA form, the CDR3 reads TGTGCCAGCAGCCAAGAAAGGGGAGAGACCCAGTACTTC. Amino acids: CASSQERGETQYF.